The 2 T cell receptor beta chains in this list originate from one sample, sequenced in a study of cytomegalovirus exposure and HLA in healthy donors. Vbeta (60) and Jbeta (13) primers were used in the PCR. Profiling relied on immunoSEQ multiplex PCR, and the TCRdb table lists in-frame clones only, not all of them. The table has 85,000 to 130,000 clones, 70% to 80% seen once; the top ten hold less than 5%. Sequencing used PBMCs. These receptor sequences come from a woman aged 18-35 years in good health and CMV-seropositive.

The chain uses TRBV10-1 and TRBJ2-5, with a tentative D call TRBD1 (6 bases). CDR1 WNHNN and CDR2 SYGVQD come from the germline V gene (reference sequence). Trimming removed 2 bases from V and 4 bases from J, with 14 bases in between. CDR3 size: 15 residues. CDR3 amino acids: CASSERGGVRETQYF. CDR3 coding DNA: TGCGCCAGCAGTGAGAGAGGGGGAGTGCGAGAGACCCAGTACTTC.

In DNA, the CDR3 is TGTGCCAGTTGGGGGGGGAGGACTAGCGGGAACAATGAGCAGTTCTTC. Residues: CASWGGRTSGNNEQFF. This chain connects TRBV19 to TRBJ2-1; 12 bases match TRBD2. The length of the CDR3 is 16 residues. Germline loops: CDR1 LNHDA, CDR2 SQIVND (reference sequence). V shed 8 bases, J shed 5 bases, and the junction held 10 bases outside the gene matches.